Listed below are T cell receptor beta chains from one sample, sequenced in a study of T cell repertoires in cytomegalovirus infection. TCRdb called the reads again in MiXCR, with one record for every CDR3 protein. The data contain approximately 180,000 distinct CDR3 sequences, about 21% of them singletons. The sequencing sample was made of PBMCs. Receptors originate from a human donor in good health (CMV status not recorded). Some clones in this sample may be carry-over from other donors' samples. Both conserved end residues are part of each CDR3. D genes are given only for firm matches. A row's size may be missing; if present it is once, few, many or a size class.

J gene: TRBJ1-5; clone size: few; D gene: TRBD1; V gene: TRBV2; CDR3 protein: CASKPGTGSYQPQHF; CDR3 DNA: TGTGCCAGCAAGCCAGGGACAGGGTCGTATCAGCCCCAGCATTTT
J gene: TRBJ2-2; clone size: -; D gene: -; V gene: TRBV6-6; CDR3 protein: CASRGEGETGELFF; CDR3 DNA: TGTGCCAGCAGAGGGGAAGGGGAGACCGGGGAGCTGTTTTTT
J gene: TRBJ1-2; clone size: many; D gene: -; V gene: TRBV2; CDR3 protein: CASSEDRVYGYTF; CDR3 DNA: TGTGCCAGCAGTGAAGACAGGGTCTATGGCTACACCTTC
J gene: TRBJ2-7; clone size: -; D gene: -; V gene: TRBV12-3/TRBV12-4; CDR3 protein: CASSLARTTYEQYF; CDR3 DNA: TGTGCCAGCAGTTTAGCGCGGACCACCTACGAGCAGTACTTC
J gene: TRBJ2-1; clone size: many; D gene: -; V gene: TRBV7-2; CDR3 protein: CASSPKGHYNEQFF; CDR3 DNA: TGTGCCAGCAGCCCCAAGGGACACTACAATGAGCAGTTCTTC
J gene: TRBJ2-1; clone size: many; D gene: -; V gene: TRBV6-5; CDR3 protein: CASTQRGRVSYNEQFF; CDR3 DNA: TGTGCCAGCACCCAAAGAGGGAGAGTCTCCTACAATGAGCAGTTCTTC
J gene: TRBJ2-7; clone size: few; D gene: -; V gene: TRBV18; CDR3 protein: CASSPPLVYEQYF; CDR3 DNA: TGTGCCAGCTCACCACCGTTAGTCTACGAGCAGTACTTC
J gene: TRBJ2-3; clone size: many; D gene: -; V gene: TRBV7-9; CDR3 protein: CASSFRTGKTDTQYF; CDR3 DNA: TGTGCCAGCAGCTTCCGGACCGGGAAAACAGATACGCAGTATTTT
J gene: TRBJ2-7; clone size: -; D gene: TRBD2; V gene: TRBV7-2; CDR3 protein: CASSLESGGPSEQYF; CDR3 DNA: TGTGCCAGCAGCTTAGAAAGCGGGGGGCCCTCCGAGCAGTACTTC
J gene: TRBJ1-3; clone size: many; D gene: -; V gene: TRBV7-2; CDR3 protein: CASSSSSGNTIYF; CDR3 DNA: TGTGCCAGCAGCTCGAGCTCTGGAAACACCATATATTTT
J gene: TRBJ1-2; clone size: many; D gene: TRBD1; V gene: TRBV4-2; CDR3 protein: CASSKRRDSNYGYTF; CDR3 DNA: TGTGCCAGCAGCAAGCGCCGGGACAGTAACTATGGCTACACCTTC
J gene: TRBJ1-2; clone size: -; D gene: -; V gene: TRBV3-1; CDR3 protein: CASSPEQEIMRYTF; CDR3 DNA: TGTGCCAGCAGCCCCGAACAGGAGATTATGCGCTACACCTTC
J gene: TRBJ2-1; clone size: -; D gene: TRBD2; V gene: TRBV5-4; CDR3 protein: CASSLRLAEYNEQFF; CDR3 DNA: TGTGCCAGCAGCTTGAGACTAGCGGAGTACAATGAGCAGTTCTTC
J gene: TRBJ2-1; clone size: few; D gene: TRBD2; V gene: TRBV2; CDR3 protein: CASSEGELAGGHEQFF; CDR3 DNA: TGTGCCAGCAGTGAAGGAGAACTAGCGGGGGGGCACGAGCAGTTCTTC
J gene: TRBJ2-1; clone size: many; D gene: TRBD2; V gene: TRBV12-3/TRBV12-4; CDR3 protein: CASSLGSGRVGYNEQFF; CDR3 DNA: TGTGCCAGCAGTTTAGGAAGCGGGAGGGTAGGTTACAATGAGCAGTTCTTC
J gene: TRBJ1-2; clone size: -; D gene: -; V gene: TRBV4-3; CDR3 protein: CASSPEGRNGYTF; CDR3 DNA: TGCGCCAGCAGCCCGGAAGGAAGGAATGGCTACACCTTC
J gene: TRBJ2-2; clone size: -; D gene: TRBD2; V gene: TRBV19; CDR3 protein: CASSILAGATGELFF; CDR3 DNA: TGTGCCAGTAGTATACTAGCGGGAGCCACCGGGGAGCTGTTTTTT
J gene: TRBJ1-1; clone size: -; D gene: TRBD1; V gene: TRBV5-1; CDR3 protein: CASSPRTGPDTEAFF; CDR3 DNA: TGCGCCAGCAGCCCGAGGACAGGGCCGGACACTGAAGCTTTCTTT
J gene: TRBJ2-5; clone size: many; D gene: TRBD2; V gene: TRBV7-2; CDR3 protein: CASSLELAGAETQYF; CDR3 DNA: TGTGCCAGCAGCTTAGAGCTAGCGGGAGCGGAGACCCAGTACTTC
J gene: TRBJ2-1; clone size: many; D gene: -; V gene: TRBV11-2; CDR3 protein: CASSLERVGGYEQFF; CDR3 DNA: TGTGCCAGCAGCCTCGAGCGGGTGGGAGGTTATGAGCAGTTCTTC
J gene: TRBJ1-4; clone size: many; D gene: -; V gene: TRBV7-8; CDR3 protein: CASSRTSSSEKLFF; CDR3 DNA: TGTGCCAGCAGCCGGACAAGTTCGTCTGAAAAACTGTTTTTT
J gene: TRBJ2-5; clone size: many; D gene: TRBD1; V gene: TRBV15; CDR3 protein: CATSRGDRGRQETQYF; CDR3 DNA: TGTGCCACCAGCAGAGGGGACAGGGGTCGACAAGAGACCCAGTACTTC
J gene: TRBJ1-1; clone size: -; D gene: -; V gene: TRBV19; CDR3 protein: CASSGAGWSNTEAFF; CDR3 DNA: TGTGCCAGTAGTGGAGCAGGGTGGTCCAACACTGAAGCTTTCTTT
J gene: TRBJ1-1; clone size: few; D gene: -; V gene: TRBV6-5; CDR3 protein: CASSYGGGDEAFF; CDR3 DNA: TGTGCCAGCAGTTACGGAGGGGGGGATGAAGCTTTCTTT
J gene: TRBJ2-5; clone size: -; D gene: -; V gene: TRBV29-1; CDR3 protein: CSVQGVETQYF; CDR3 DNA: TGCAGCGTTCAAGGGGTAGAGACCCAGTACTTC
J gene: TRBJ2-2; clone size: few; D gene: -; V gene: TRBV29-1; CDR3 protein: CSVEAIRGNTGELFF; CDR3 DNA: TGCAGCGTTGAAGCAATTAGGGGGAACACCGGGGAGCTGTTTTTT
J gene: TRBJ1-1; clone size: -; D gene: -; V gene: TRBV6-2/TRBV6-3; CDR3 protein: CASSDLQGLTEAFF; CDR3 DNA: TGTGCCAGCAGTGATCTTCAGGGGCTCACTGAAGCTTTCTTT
J gene: TRBJ2-5; clone size: -; D gene: TRBD2; V gene: TRBV24-1; CDR3 protein: CATSAAGGMETQYF; CDR3 DNA: TGTGCCACCAGTGCAGCGGGAGGAATGGAGACCCAGTACTTC
J gene: TRBJ1-2; clone size: few; D gene: TRBD1; V gene: TRBV29-1; CDR3 protein: CSVEEDMVTGQEIYGYTF; CDR3 DNA: TGCAGCGTTGAAGAAGACATGGTTACCGGACAGGAAATCTATGGCTACACCTTC
J gene: TRBJ2-1; clone size: -; D gene: TRBD2; V gene: TRBV6-6; CDR3 protein: CASSYSPGLAGQSSYNEQFF; CDR3 DNA: TGTGCCAGCAGTTACTCTCCGGGACTAGCGGGCCAGAGCTCCTACAATGAGCAGTTCTTC
J gene: TRBJ1-1; clone size: few; D gene: TRBD1; V gene: TRBV6-6; CDR3 protein: CASQRQGGEAEAFF; CDR3 DNA: TGTGCCAGCCAACGACAGGGAGGGGAGGCTGAAGCTTTCTTT
J gene: TRBJ1-2; clone size: many; D gene: -; V gene: TRBV28; CDR3 protein: CASSLKGDYGYTF; CDR3 DNA: TGTGCCAGCAGTTTAAAAGGGGACTATGGCTACACCTTC
J gene: TRBJ2-1; clone size: few; D gene: -; V gene: TRBV15; CDR3 protein: CATSKRRQGGYNEQFF; CDR3 DNA: TGTGCCACCAGCAAGAGAAGGCAAGGCGGATACAATGAGCAGTTCTTC
J gene: TRBJ2-7; clone size: many; D gene: TRBD2; V gene: TRBV7-2; CDR3 protein: CASSYTSGSYEQYF; CDR3 DNA: TGTGCCAGCAGCTACACTAGCGGGAGCTACGAGCAGTACTTC
J gene: TRBJ2-1; clone size: few; D gene: -; V gene: TRBV10-3; CDR3 protein: CAISEEGRPNEQFF; CDR3 DNA: TGTGCCATCAGTGAAGAGGGACGCCCGAATGAGCAGTTCTTC
J gene: TRBJ2-2; clone size: many; D gene: -; V gene: TRBV7-3; CDR3 protein: CASSLTLGVELFF; CDR3 DNA: TGTGCCAGCAGCTTAACGCTAGGTGTGGAGCTGTTTTTT
J gene: TRBJ2-1; clone size: few; D gene: -; V gene: TRBV24-1; CDR3 protein: CATSDLALIGGEQFF; CDR3 DNA: TGTGCCACCAGTGATTTGGCGCTCATCGGTGGTGAGCAGTTCTTC
J gene: TRBJ2-7; clone size: -; D gene: -; V gene: TRBV5-1; CDR3 protein: CASSSSGTVSSYEEYF; CDR3 DNA: TGCGCCAGCAGCTCATCCGGGACTGTGAGCTCCTACGAGGAGTACTTC
J gene: TRBJ2-7; clone size: few; D gene: -; V gene: TRBV12-3/TRBV12-4; CDR3 protein: CASSSWSSYEQYF; CDR3 DNA: TGTGCCAGCAGTTCCTGGAGCTCCTACGAGCAGTACTTC
J gene: TRBJ2-1; clone size: many; D gene: -; V gene: TRBV6-2/TRBV6-3; CDR3 protein: CASLERDGKIQDEQFF; CDR3 DNA: TGTGCCAGCCTTGAACGGGACGGGAAAATTCAGGATGAGCAGTTCTTC
J gene: TRBJ2-1; clone size: -; D gene: -; V gene: TRBV14; CDR3 protein: CASSQRRGDGNEQFF; CDR3 DNA: TGTGCCAGCAGCCAAAGACGCGGGGATGGCAATGAGCAGTTCTTC
J gene: TRBJ1-5; clone size: few; D gene: -; V gene: TRBV19; CDR3 protein: CASSTEAFGPQHF; CDR3 DNA: TGTGCCAGTAGTACCGAGGCTTTTGGGCCCCAGCATTTT